This T cell receptor (beta chain) was recorded in a study of kidney transplant recipient with SARS-CoV-2 infection. The CDR3 spans 15 residues. Germline V gives CDR1 MNHEY, CDR2 SVGAGI. The V and J ends lost 5 bases and 3 bases, in that order; junction bases with no gene match: 9. TCRdb re-called the reads through MiXCR, storing one row per CDR3 protein. The data show under 300,000 distinct CDR3 sequences, 29% seen once. This clonotype was seen repeatedly, ten times or more. V and J are TRBV6-5 and TRBJ2-7, with TRBD1 identical over 8 bases. The receptor comes from a male patient in his 30s who had COVID-19 and was a kidney transplant recipient. Some T cells here may be from the graft donor. Sequenced material: a blood sample, taken at baseline and on day 111 from a kidney transplant recipient. CDR3 residues: CASSGRTGPNYEQYF. The CDR3 DNA reads as TGTGCCAGCAGTGGGAGGACAGGGCCGAACTACGAGCAGTACTTC.